The 21 T cell receptor beta chains in this list originate from one sample, sequenced in a study of cytomegalovirus exposure and HLA in healthy donors. PCR used 60 Vbeta primers and 13 Jbeta primers. Libraries were prepared by immunoSEQ multiplex PCR; TCRdb keeps only in-frame clonotypes and omits some of them. The sample has fewer than 200,000 clones, roughly 86% seen once; the top ten hold roughly 3.2%. Sequencing was carried out using PBMCs. These receptors were collected from a man aged 40-49 years in good health and CMV-seropositive.

The chain has TRBV4-2 and TRBJ2-5; a weak D match, TRBD2 (5 bases). The germline V gene has CDR1 LGHNA and CDR2 YNFKEQ. This CDR3 contains 14 residues. With 0 bases removed from V and 5 bases from J, the gap between germline ends came to 10 bases. The CDR3 reads CASSQDFPGETQYF. CDR3 bases: TGTGCCAGCAGCCAAGATTTCCCGGGGGAGACCCAGTACTTC.

This clone was counted once. The chain joins TRBV7-8 to TRBJ2-1, with TRBD2 matching 11 bases. Unmatched junction bases numbered 8, after V lost 2 bases and J lost 8 bases. This CDR3 spans 16 amino acids. CDR1 and CDR2 (germline): SGHVS, FQNEAQ. CDR3 loop: CASSLLLAGGPYEQFF. CDR3 in DNA: TGTGCCAGCAGCTTATTGTTAGCGGGAGGGCCATATGAGCAGTTCTTC. Combining the CDR3 with reference TRBV7-8 and TRBJ2-1 gives the whole variable domain GAGVSQSPRYKVAKRGQDVALRCDPISGHVSLFWYQQALGQGPEFLTYFQNEAQLDKSGLPSDRFFAERPEGSVSTLKIQRTQQEDSAVYLCASSLLLAGGPYEQFFGPGTRLTVL.

V and J are TRBV7-8 and TRBJ2-1; D unclear. V lost 5 bases and J lost 0, with 11 bases in between. Germline V lookup: CDR1 SGHVS, CDR2 FQNEAQ. This CDR3 has 15 amino acids. CDR3 sequence (DNA): TGTGCCAGCAGCGTACAGCTGAGCTCCTACAATGAGCAGTTCTTC. It yields the protein CASSVQLSSYNEQFF.

The V gene is TRBV7-9, the J gene TRBJ2-5; D may be TRBD2 (5 bases). In germline, CDR1 is SEHNR, CDR2 FQNEAQ (reference sequence). The CDR3 sequence is 14 residues long. V lost 5 bases and J 2 bases, leaving 12 bases between the germline ends. The CDR3 sequence is CASSQGSGQETQYF. The CDR3 region has the DNA TGTGCCAGCAGCCAAGGTTCGGGGCAAGAGACCCAGTACTTC.

This chain links TRBV27 with TRBJ1-2; D gene unclear. Between the trimmed V and J ends, which lost 6 bases and 0 bases, there was a span of 8 bases. This CDR3 comprises 13 residues. CDR1 and CDR2 from the germline V gene are MNHEY and SMNVEV (reference sequence). The CDR3 loop is CASRYTANYGYTF. In DNA, the CDR3 is TGTGCCAGCAGGTACACCGCTAACTATGGCTACACCTTC.

The rearrangement uses TRBV7-8 and TRBJ1-2, with 9 bases aligning to TRBD1. The CDR3 covers 18 residues. V shed 5 bases and J 4 bases; nucleotides not matched to a gene: 17. Germline CDR1 is SGHVS and CDR2 is FQNEAQ. In DNA form, the CDR3 reads TGTGCCAGCAGCGCCCAGCGCCGGGACAGGGCGGATAGCTATGGCTACACCTTC. Its protein is CASSAQRRDRADSYGYTF. The full variable domain, completed using reference TRBV7-8 and TRBJ1-2, is GAGVSQSPRYKVAKRGQDVALRCDPISGHVSLFWYQQALGQGPEFLTYFQNEAQLDKSGLPSDRFFAERPEGSVSTLKIQRTQQEDSAVYLCASSAQRRDRADSYGYTFGSGTRLTVV.

The chain combines TRBV4-2 with TRBJ2-1; 9 bases match TRBD2. Germline values: CDR1 LGHNA, CDR2 YNFKEQ. V gave up 1 base and J gave up 7 bases; unmatched junction bases: 11. The CDR3 totals 17 residues. DNA for the CDR3: TGTGCCAGCAGCCAAGTGGTAGCTAGCGGGAAGGGAAATGAGCAGTTCTTC. Translating gives CASSQVVASGKGNEQFF.

V and J are TRBV2 and TRBJ2-5; possibly TRBD2 for D (6 bases). Germline V gives CDR1 SNHLY, CDR2 FYNNEI. Trimming left V 7 bases short and J 4 bases short, with 7 bases between. The CDR3 totals 11 residues. The CDR3 is CASMGGETQYF. The CDR3 DNA follows: TGTGCCAGCATGGGGGGAGAGACCCAGTACTTC.

The rearrangement links TRBV5-5 to TRBJ1-4, with 8 positions matching TRBD1. This CDR3 has 14 residues. The V gene's germline CDR1 is SGHKS and CDR2 YYEKEE (reference sequence). After removal of 4 bases from V and 7 bases from J, the junction contained 6 bases not matched to a gene. This CDR3 reads CASSRGQGSEKLFF. The CDR3, as DNA: TGTGCCAGCAGCCGAGGACAGGGTAGTGAAAAACTGTTTTTT.

This chain joins TRBV28 and TRBJ2-7; D might be TRBD1 (5 bases). Germline CDR1 reads MDHEN; CDR2 reads SYDVKM. The CDR3 totals 11 residues. Trimming left V 3 bases short and J 6 bases short, with 6 bases between. CDR3 nucleotide sequence: TGTGCCAGCAGTTTTAGGGGCGAGCAGTACTTC. Amino acid sequence: CASSFRGEQYF. Full variable domain (remainder filled in from reference TRBV28 and TRBJ2-7): DVKVTQSSRYLVKRTGEKVFLECVQDMDHENMFWYRQDPGLGLRLIYFSYDVKMKEKGDIPEGYSVSREKKERFSLILESASTNQTSMYLCASSFRGEQYFGPGTRLTVT.

The chain has TRBV4-1 and TRBJ2-2; 8 nucleotides line up with TRBD1. Per germline, CDR1 MGHRA and CDR2 YSYEKL. Unmatched junction bases numbered 9, after V lost 2 bases and J lost 1 base. The CDR3 totals 18 residues. CDR3 in amino acids: CASSQQGTGSKNTGELFF. As DNA, the CDR3 is TGCGCCAGCAGCCAACAAGGGACAGGAAGTAAGAACACCGGGGAGCTGTTTTTT.

The chain couples TRBV4-2 to TRBJ2-7; perhaps TRBD1 as D (5 bases). V dropped 0 bases and J dropped 7 bases, with 10 bases sitting between them. Germline CDR1 reads LGHNA; CDR2 reads YNFKEQ. The CDR3 sequence is 13 residues long. The CDR3 DNA is TGTGCCAGCAGCCAAGAGTCAGGGAAGGAGCAGTACTTC. Protein sequence: CASSQESGKEQYF.

The chain carries TRBV2 and TRBJ1-2, with TRBD1 matching 8 bases. The CDR3 is 12 amino acids. V lost 6 bases and J lost 3; bases outside the gene matches: 0. CDR1 and CDR2 (germline): SNHLY, FYNNEI. Written as DNA, the CDR3 is TGTGCCAGCAGGACAGGGGACTATGGCTACACCTTC. Translating gives CASRTGDYGYTF.

The rearrangement joins TRBV7-3 to TRBJ2-5; maybe TRBD2 (6 bases). The CDR3 extends over 15 amino acids. CDR1 and CDR2 from the germline V gene are SGHTA and FQGTGA. V was cut by 5 bases and J by 2 bases, with 15 bases left in between. The CDR3 loop is CASSPLGGWQETQYF. CDR3 in DNA: TGTGCCAGCAGCCCCCTTGGGGGGTGGCAAGAGACCCAGTACTTC.

This clone was detected only once. The chain joins TRBV28 to TRBJ2-7, with 10 bases identical to TRBD1. V lost 6 bases, J lost 3 bases, and 11 bases stayed unmatched. Per the germline V gene, CDR1 is MDHEN and CDR2 is SYDVKM. The CDR3 spans 16 residues. CDR3 region: CASSSGQGLGSYEQYF. CDR3 in DNA: TGTGCCAGCAGCTCGGGACAGGGGCTGGGTAGCTACGAGCAGTACTTC.

The chain combines TRBV27 with TRBJ1-2, with TRBD1 matching 8 bases. With V trimmed by 5 bases and J by 3 bases, 5 bases remained unmatched. There are 14 residues in the CDR3. Germline V gene sequence: CDR1 MNHEY, CDR2 SMNVEV (reference sequence). The CDR3 DNA follows: TGTGCCAGCAGTCCCCGGGACAGGTACTATGGCTACACCTTC. Protein: CASSPRDRYYGYTF.

The chain is built from TRBV29-1 and TRBJ1-4; 9 bases are a match to TRBD1. Per the germline V gene, CDR1 is SQVTM and CDR2 is ANQGSEA. This CDR3 has 12 amino acids. J lost 8 bases, V lost 7 bases, and 5 bases had no gene match. CDR3 coding DNA: TGCAGCGCCTGGACAGGGGACGAAAAACTGTTTTTT. Protein sequence: CSAWTGDEKLFF. The full variable domain, rest sourced from reference TRBV29-1 and TRBJ1-4, is SAVISQKPSRDICQRGTSLTIQCQVDSQVTMMFWYRQQPGQSLTLIATANQGSEATYESGFVIDKFPISRPNLTFSTLTVSNMSPEDSSIYLCSAWTGDEKLFFGSGTQLSVL.

This clone was observed a handful of times. The rearrangement uses TRBV6-6 and TRBJ1-1; D gene uncertain. The CDR3 totals 11 residues. Germline V CDR1 and CDR2: MNHNY, SVGAGI (reference sequence). Deletions cut 11 bases from V and 12 bases from J, with 19 bases between. CDR3 DNA: TGTGCCGCGGGTCCTCTCCGGCGCTCTTTCTTT. Amino acid sequence: CAAGPLRRSFF.

The V gene is TRBV5-5, the J gene TRBJ1-2; 10 nucleotides line up with TRBD1. Germline CDR1 is SGHKS and CDR2 is YYEKEE (reference sequence). The CDR3 runs 13 residues. The trim removed 3 bases at V and 7 bases at J, leaving 3 bases unmatched. The CDR3 nucleotides are TGTGCCAGCAGCTGGGACAGGGGCTCTGGCTACACCTTC. It encodes CASSWDRGSGYTF.

In this sample, this clone turned up once. The gene calls are TRBV2 and TRBJ1-1, with D perhaps TRBD1 (5 bases). The ends were cut back, 7 bases at V and 6 bases at J, with 18 bases in the middle. The CDR3 consists of 14 residues. From germline, CDR1 is SNHLY and CDR2 FYNNEI. Here the CDR3 DNA reads TGTGCCAGCAACGAAAGGGGTAGGTCGGCTGAAGCTTTCTTT. Protein: CASNERGRSAEAFF.

This chain connects TRBV6-1 to TRBJ2-1; D is undetermined. The germline V gene encodes CDR1 MNHNS and CDR2 SASEGT. V dropped 2 bases and J dropped 9 bases, with 11 bases sitting between them. This CDR3 has 13 residues. The CDR3 loop is CASSELAKSEQFF. In DNA form, the CDR3 reads TGTGCCAGCAGTGAACTGGCAAAGTCTGAGCAGTTCTTC.